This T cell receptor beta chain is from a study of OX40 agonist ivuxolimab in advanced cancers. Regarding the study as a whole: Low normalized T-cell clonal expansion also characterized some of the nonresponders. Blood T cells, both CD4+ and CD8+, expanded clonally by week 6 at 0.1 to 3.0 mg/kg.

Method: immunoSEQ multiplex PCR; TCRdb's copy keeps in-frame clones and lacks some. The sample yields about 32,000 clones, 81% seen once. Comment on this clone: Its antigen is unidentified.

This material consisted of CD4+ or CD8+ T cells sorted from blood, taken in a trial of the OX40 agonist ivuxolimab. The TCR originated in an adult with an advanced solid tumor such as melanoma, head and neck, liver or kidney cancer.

Written as DNA, the CDR3 is TGCAGCGTCGTTGGTGGGGGGTACTACGAGCAGTACTTC. Translating gives CSVVGGGYYEQYF. This sequence joins TRBV29-1 and TRBJ2-7; tentatively, D is TRBD2 (6 bases). CDR3 length: 13 residues. V lost 6 bases to trimming and J lost 3 bases, with 15 bases between them. Per the germline V gene, CDR1 is SQVTM and CDR2 is ANQGSEA.